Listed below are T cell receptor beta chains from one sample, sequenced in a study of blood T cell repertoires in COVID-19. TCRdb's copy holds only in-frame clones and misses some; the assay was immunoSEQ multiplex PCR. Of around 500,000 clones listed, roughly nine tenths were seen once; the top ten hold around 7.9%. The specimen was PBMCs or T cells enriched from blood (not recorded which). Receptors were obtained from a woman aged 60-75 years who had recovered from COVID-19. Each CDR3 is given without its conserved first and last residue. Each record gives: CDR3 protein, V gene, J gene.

CDR3aa: ATPGPNYGYT; v_gene: TRBV10-3; j_gene: TRBJ1-2
CDR3aa: ASRSQGAGTGELF; v_gene: TRBV6-5; j_gene: TRBJ2-2
CDR3aa: ASSYQEGYGYT; v_gene: TRBV5-6; j_gene: TRBJ1-2
CDR3aa: ASSPWTGGRENTIY; v_gene: TRBV27; j_gene: TRBJ1-3
CDR3aa: ASSPGTGSTNEKLF; v_gene: TRBV9; j_gene: TRBJ1-4
CDR3aa: ASSIEFYGRLNEKLF; v_gene: TRBV19; j_gene: TRBJ1-4
CDR3aa: ASSSYLNQPQH; v_gene: TRBV12-3/TRBV12-4; j_gene: TRBJ1-5
CDR3aa: ASSLDGVYGYT; v_gene: TRBV3-1/TRBV3-2; j_gene: TRBJ1-2
CDR3aa: ASTPLLDTQWGNSPLH; v_gene: TRBV2; j_gene: TRBJ1-6
CDR3aa: ASSLGTGSEAF; v_gene: TRBV5-1; j_gene: TRBJ1-1
CDR3aa: ASSLGIQGVTEAF; v_gene: TRBV7-2; j_gene: TRBJ1-1
CDR3aa: ASSLVPGTSRFTGELF; v_gene: TRBV7-2; j_gene: TRBJ2-2
CDR3aa: ASSFGGSPYGYT; v_gene: TRBV5-8; j_gene: TRBJ1-2
CDR3aa: AISEGQGGGYT; v_gene: TRBV10-3; j_gene: TRBJ1-2
CDR3aa: ASSDSPPAQH; v_gene: TRBV6-4; j_gene: TRBJ1-5
CDR3aa: ASSLGGGPFSNQPQH; v_gene: TRBV7-6; j_gene: TRBJ1-5
CDR3aa: ASSQAGVPEGGYT; v_gene: TRBV4-1; j_gene: TRBJ1-2
CDR3aa: ASSIFYDRGDTEAF; v_gene: TRBV19; j_gene: TRBJ1-1
CDR3aa: ASSLTGDVVNEQF; v_gene: TRBV5-1; j_gene: TRBJ2-1
CDR3aa: AISENSPGDNEKLF; v_gene: TRBV10-3; j_gene: TRBJ1-4
CDR3aa: ASSFGGTVEAF; v_gene: TRBV13; j_gene: TRBJ1-1
CDR3aa: ASSSRDWDNEQF; v_gene: TRBV5-6; j_gene: TRBJ2-1
CDR3aa: ASSLLGVETQY; v_gene: TRBV3-1/TRBV3-2; j_gene: TRBJ2-5
CDR3aa: ASSHLQGSYNEQF; v_gene: TRBV14; j_gene: TRBJ2-1
CDR3aa: ASSRQGTSNEKLF; v_gene: TRBV4-1; j_gene: TRBJ1-4
CDR3aa: ASSLDQTTNEKLF; v_gene: TRBV5-1; j_gene: TRBJ1-4
CDR3aa: ASSLGQGNEKLF; v_gene: TRBV5-1; j_gene: TRBJ1-4
CDR3aa: ASSSSPDQPQH; v_gene: TRBV6-5; j_gene: TRBJ1-5
CDR3aa: ASSLGQGDLNTEAF; v_gene: TRBV18; j_gene: TRBJ1-1
CDR3aa: ASSPLGGAFSGNTIY; v_gene: TRBV27; j_gene: TRBJ1-3
CDR3aa: ATSARTGLAETQY; v_gene: TRBV24-1; j_gene: TRBJ2-5
CDR3aa: AISKQGANTEAF; v_gene: TRBV10-3; j_gene: TRBJ1-1
CDR3aa: ASGPRGSGGARAQF; v_gene: TRBV27; j_gene: TRBJ2-1
CDR3aa: ASSLTQGYRANVLT; v_gene: TRBV7-9; j_gene: TRBJ2-6
CDR3aa: ASSNTGAPYNSPLH; v_gene: TRBV18; j_gene: TRBJ1-6
CDR3aa: ASSPAGDAEAF; v_gene: TRBV18; j_gene: TRBJ1-1
CDR3aa: ASRNQGTYGYT; v_gene: TRBV3-1/TRBV3-2; j_gene: TRBJ1-2
CDR3aa: ASIPPGQGAKAF; v_gene: TRBV6-5; j_gene: TRBJ1-1
CDR3aa: ASSPQGSNQPQH; v_gene: TRBV7-2; j_gene: TRBJ1-5
CDR3aa: ATSDPTPGQGVGSGDYNEQF; v_gene: TRBV24-1; j_gene: TRBJ2-1
CDR3aa: ASTGQGDNEQF; v_gene: TRBV2; j_gene: TRBJ2-1
CDR3aa: ASSQVGGGRTDTQY; v_gene: TRBV14; j_gene: TRBJ2-3
CDR3aa: ASSLALAGSQETQY; v_gene: TRBV28; j_gene: TRBJ2-5
CDR3aa: ASSPPTDSSYNEQF; v_gene: TRBV9; j_gene: TRBJ2-1
CDR3aa: ASSPGTGLDNSPLH; v_gene: TRBV18; j_gene: TRBJ1-6
CDR3aa: AREGGVNSPLH; v_gene: TRBV19; j_gene: TRBJ1-6
CDR3aa: AWRDRGQNGYT; v_gene: TRBV30; j_gene: TRBJ1-2
CDR3aa: ASSLVARVQETQY; v_gene: TRBV11-3; j_gene: TRBJ2-5
CDR3aa: ASSYGEDTEAF; v_gene: TRBV6-5; j_gene: TRBJ1-1
CDR3aa: ASAIGTGDTGELF; v_gene: TRBV6-1; j_gene: TRBJ2-2
CDR3aa: ASSLGGPGVHGYT; v_gene: TRBV7-2; j_gene: TRBJ1-2